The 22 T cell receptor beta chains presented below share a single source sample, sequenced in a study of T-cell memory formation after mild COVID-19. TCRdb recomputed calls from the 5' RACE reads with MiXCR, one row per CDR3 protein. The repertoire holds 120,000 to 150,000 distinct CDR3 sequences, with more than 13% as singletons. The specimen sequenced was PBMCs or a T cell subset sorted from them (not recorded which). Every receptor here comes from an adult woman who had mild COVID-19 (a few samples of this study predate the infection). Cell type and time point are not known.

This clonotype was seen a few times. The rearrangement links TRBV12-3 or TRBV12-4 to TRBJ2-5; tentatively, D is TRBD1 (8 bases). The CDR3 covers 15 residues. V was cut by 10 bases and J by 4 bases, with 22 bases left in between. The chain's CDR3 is CATRREDREGETQYF. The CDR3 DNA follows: TGTGCCACCCGGAGGGAGGACAGGGAGGGAGAGACCCAGTACTTC.

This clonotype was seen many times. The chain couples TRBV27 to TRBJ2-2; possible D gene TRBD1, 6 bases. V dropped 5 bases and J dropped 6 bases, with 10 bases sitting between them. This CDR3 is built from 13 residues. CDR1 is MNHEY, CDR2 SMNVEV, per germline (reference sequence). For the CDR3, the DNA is TGTGCCAGCAGTGGGGGCGAGGCCGGGGAGCTGTTTTTT. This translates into CASSGGEAGELFF.

The CDR3 nucleotides read TGTGCCAGCAGTTTATCAGGATTCTGGGAGGGCTGGATCCACACTGAAGCTTTCTTT. This encodes CASSLSGFWEGWIHTEAFF. The J gene is TRBJ1-1, the V gene TRBV27; the D is unclear. Germline CDR1 reads MNHEY; CDR2 reads SMNVEV (reference sequence). Trimming shortened V by 0 bases and J by 3 bases, and 23 bases separated the two germline ends. CDR3 size: 19 residues.

The CDR3 nucleotides are TGTGCCAGCAGCGTAGGCGGGGGGGCCTCCAGGAATGAGCAGTTCTTC. Its translation: CASSVGGGASRNEQFF. The gene calls are TRBV9 and TRBJ2-1, with 9 bases identical to TRBD2. The CDR3 totals 16 residues. Germline V lookup: CDR1 SGDLS, CDR2 YYNGEE. V was clipped by 0 bases and J by 7 bases; unmatched bases: 8.

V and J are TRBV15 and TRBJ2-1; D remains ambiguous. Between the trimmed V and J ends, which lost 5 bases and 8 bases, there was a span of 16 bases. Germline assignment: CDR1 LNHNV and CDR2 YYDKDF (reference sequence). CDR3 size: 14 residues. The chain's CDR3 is CATSARMESHEQFF. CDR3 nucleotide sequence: TGTGCCACCAGCGCCAGGATGGAAAGCCATGAGCAGTTCTTC. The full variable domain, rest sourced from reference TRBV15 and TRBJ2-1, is DAMVIQNPRYQVTQFGKPVTLSCSQTLNHNVMYWYQQKSSQAPKLLFHYYDKDFNNEADTPDNFQSRRPNTSFCFLDIRSPGLGDTAMYLCATSARMESHEQFFGPGTRLTVL.

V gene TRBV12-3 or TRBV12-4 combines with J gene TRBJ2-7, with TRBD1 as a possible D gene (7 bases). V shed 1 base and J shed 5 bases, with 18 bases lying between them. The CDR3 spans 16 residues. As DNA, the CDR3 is TGTGCCAGCAGTTTAGACTGGAGGGGGCTCGAGGACGAGCAGTACTTC. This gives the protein CASSLDWRGLEDEQYF.

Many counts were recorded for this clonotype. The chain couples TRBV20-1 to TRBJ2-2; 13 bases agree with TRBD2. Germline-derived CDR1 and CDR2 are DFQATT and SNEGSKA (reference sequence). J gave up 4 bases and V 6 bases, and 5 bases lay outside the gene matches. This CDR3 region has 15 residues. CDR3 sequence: CSAKTSGGLTGELFF. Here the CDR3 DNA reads TGCAGTGCAAAGACTAGCGGGGGGCTCACCGGGGAGCTGTTTTTT.

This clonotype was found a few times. The CDR3 DNA reads TGTGCCAGCAGCCCCAGACGAAAATCTTTACGGGATTACGAGCAGTACTTC. This encodes CASSPRRKSLRDYEQYF. V usage is TRBV12-3 or TRBV12-4 and J usage is TRBJ2-7; the D gene is possibly TRBD2 (5 bases). The CDR3 has 17 residues. V was shortened by 6 bases and J by 4 bases, with 25 bases between the two germline ends.

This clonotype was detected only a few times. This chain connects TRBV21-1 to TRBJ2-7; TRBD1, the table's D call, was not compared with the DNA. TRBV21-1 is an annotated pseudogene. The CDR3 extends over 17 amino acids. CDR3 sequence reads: CASSTPRGQFYSYEQYF. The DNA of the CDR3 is TGTGCCAGCAGCACACCAAGGGGACAGTTCTACTCCTACGAGCAGTACTTC.

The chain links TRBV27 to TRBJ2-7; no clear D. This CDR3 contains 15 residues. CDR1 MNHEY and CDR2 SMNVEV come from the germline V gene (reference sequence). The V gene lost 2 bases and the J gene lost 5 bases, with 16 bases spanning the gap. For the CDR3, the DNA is TGTGCCAGCAGTTTAATCCTCTCAGGTACCCACGAGCAGTACTTC. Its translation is CASSLILSGTHEQYF.

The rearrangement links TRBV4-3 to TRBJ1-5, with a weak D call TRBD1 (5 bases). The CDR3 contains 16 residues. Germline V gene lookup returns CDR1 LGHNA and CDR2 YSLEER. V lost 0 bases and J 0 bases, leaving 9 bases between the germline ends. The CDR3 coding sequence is TGCGCCAGCAGCCAAGACAGGGTTTATAGCAATCAGCCCCAGCATTTT. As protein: CASSQDRVYSNQPQHF.

The DNA of the CDR3 is TGTGCCAGCAGTTTTACTAGCGACACAGATACGCAGTATTTT. Amino acid sequence: CASSFTSDTDTQYF. The chain recombines TRBV27 with TRBJ2-3, with 7 bases matching TRBD2. This CDR3 comprises 14 residues. CDR1 is MNHEY and CDR2 is SMNVEV in the germline V gene (reference sequence). J gave up 2 bases and V 3 bases, and 2 bases lay outside the gene matches.

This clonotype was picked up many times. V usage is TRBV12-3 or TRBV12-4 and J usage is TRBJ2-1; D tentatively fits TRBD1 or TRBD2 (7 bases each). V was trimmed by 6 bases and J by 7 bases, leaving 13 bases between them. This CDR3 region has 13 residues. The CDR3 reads CASSSGGGNEQFF. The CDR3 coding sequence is TGTGCCAGCAGCTCAGGGGGGGGGAATGAGCAGTTCTTC.

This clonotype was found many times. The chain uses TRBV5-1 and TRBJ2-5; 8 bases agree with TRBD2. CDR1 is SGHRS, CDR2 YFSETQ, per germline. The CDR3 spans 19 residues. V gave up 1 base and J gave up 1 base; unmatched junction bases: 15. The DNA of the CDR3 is TGCGCCAGCAGCTTGTGGTACAGCGGGAGAGCGACTGTCCAAGAGACCCAGTACTTC. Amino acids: CASSLWYSGRATVQETQYF.

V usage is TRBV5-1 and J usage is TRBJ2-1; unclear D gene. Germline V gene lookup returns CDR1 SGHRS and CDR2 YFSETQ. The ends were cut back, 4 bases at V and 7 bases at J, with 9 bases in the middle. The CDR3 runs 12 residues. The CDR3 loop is CASSRDTNEQFF. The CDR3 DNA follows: TGCGCCAGCAGCCGCGACACAAATGAGCAGTTCTTC.

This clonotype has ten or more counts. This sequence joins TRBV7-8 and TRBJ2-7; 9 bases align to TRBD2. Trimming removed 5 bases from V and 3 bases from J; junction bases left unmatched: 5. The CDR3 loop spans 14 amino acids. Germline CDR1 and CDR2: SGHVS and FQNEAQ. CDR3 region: CASSPSGANYEQYF. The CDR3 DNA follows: TGTGCCAGCAGCCCTAGCGGGGCCAACTACGAGCAGTACTTC.

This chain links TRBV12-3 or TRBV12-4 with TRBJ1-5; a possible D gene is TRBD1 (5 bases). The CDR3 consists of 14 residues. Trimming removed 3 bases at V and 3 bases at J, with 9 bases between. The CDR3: CASSLGVSNQPQHF. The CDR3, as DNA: TGTGCCAGCAGTTTGGGGGTCTCCAATCAGCCCCAGCATTTT.

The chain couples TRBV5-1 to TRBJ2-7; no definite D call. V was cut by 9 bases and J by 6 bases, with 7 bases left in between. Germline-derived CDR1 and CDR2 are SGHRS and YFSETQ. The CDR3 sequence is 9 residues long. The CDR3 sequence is CATEFEQYF. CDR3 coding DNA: TGCGCCACGGAATTCGAGCAGTACTTC. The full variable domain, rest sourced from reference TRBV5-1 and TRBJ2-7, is KAGVTQTPRYLIKTRGQQVTLSCSPISGHRSVSWYQQTPGQGLQFLFEYFSETQRNKGNFPGRFSGRQFSNSRSEMNVSTLELGDSALYLCATEFEQYFGPGTRLTVT.

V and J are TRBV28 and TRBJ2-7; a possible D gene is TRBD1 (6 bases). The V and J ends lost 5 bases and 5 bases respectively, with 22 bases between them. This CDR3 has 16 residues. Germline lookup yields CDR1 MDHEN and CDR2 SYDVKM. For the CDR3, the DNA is TGTGCCAGCAGTCCCCTGAGGGGGAGTCCCCCCCACGAGCAGTACTTC. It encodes CASSPLRGSPPHEQYF.

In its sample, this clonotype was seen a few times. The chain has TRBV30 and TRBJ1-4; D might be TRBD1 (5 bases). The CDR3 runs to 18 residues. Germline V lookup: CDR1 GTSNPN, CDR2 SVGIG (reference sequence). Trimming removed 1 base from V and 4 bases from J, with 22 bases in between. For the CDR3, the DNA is TGTGCCTGGAGTGATCCTACACTCCCGGGACCGCATAATGAAAAACTGTTTTTT. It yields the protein CAWSDPTLPGPHNEKLFF.

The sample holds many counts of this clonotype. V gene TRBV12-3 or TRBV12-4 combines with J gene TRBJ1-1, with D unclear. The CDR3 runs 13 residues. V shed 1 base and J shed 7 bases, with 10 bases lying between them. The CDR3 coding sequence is TGTGCCAGCAGTTTAGTTTATCGGGGTGAAGCTTTCTTT. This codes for CASSLVYRGEAFF.

DNA of the CDR3: TGTGCCAGCAGCGTACCGAGTGATGGCTACACCTTC. Translated: CASSVPSDGYTF. The chain is built from TRBV9 and TRBJ1-2, with unresolved D. The CDR3 is 12 residues long. V dropped 1 base and J dropped 6 bases, with 7 bases sitting between them. Per the germline V gene, CDR1 is SGDLS and CDR2 is YYNGEE.